This T cell receptor beta chain was documented in a study of control samples from healthy donors and cancer patients. This CDR3 contains 13 residues. Germline values: CDR1 ENHRY, CDR2 SYGVKD. Trimming left V 4 bases short and J 5 bases short, with 11 bases between. Libraries were prepared by immunoSEQ multiplex PCR; TCRdb keeps only in-frame clonotypes and omits some of them. The table has 150,000 to 200,000 clones, 85% to 95% seen once. Sequencing was done on a sample of blood. This sequence joins TRBV10-3 and TRBJ1-2; no definite D call. The receptor comes from a young man in good health. Written as DNA, the CDR3 is TGTGCCATCAGTGGGGTAGACTCTTATGGCTACACCTTC. This translates into CAISGVDSYGYTF.